These 26 T cell receptor beta chains were all obtained from the same sample, sequenced in a study of blood T cell repertoires in COVID-19. The data were produced by immunoSEQ multiplex PCR, yet TCRdb's version contains in-frame clones alone and is incomplete. The sample includes approximately 230,000 clones, approximately 82% of them seen just once. Specimen: peripheral blood. The receptor set was obtained from a woman of 80 years or more with active or convalescent COVID-19.

The chain links TRBV19 to TRBJ1-5, with 9 bases that match TRBD1. This CDR3 region has 15 residues. Germline CDR1 and CDR2: LNHDA and SQIVND (reference sequence). The V and J ends lost 8 bases and 3 bases, in that order; junction bases with no gene match: 8. CDR3 coding DNA: TGTGCCAGTCTGAGACAGGGGGGCTACAATCAGCCCCAGCATTTT. It yields the protein CASLRQGGYNQPQHF.

The gene calls are TRBV7-2 and TRBJ1-5; 7 bases fit TRBD1. The CDR3 covers 15 residues. The V segment lost 1 base and the J segment 5 bases; nucleotides outside the gene matches: 5. Germline assignment: CDR1 SGHTA and CDR2 FQGNSA. The CDR3 region is CASSLVGQLDQPQHF. The DNA for the CDR3 is TGTGCCAGCAGCTTAGTGGGACAGTTGGATCAGCCCCAGCATTTT.

V and J are TRBV15 and TRBJ1-1; D may be TRBD1 (5 bases). V was trimmed by 3 bases and J by 2 bases, leaving 7 bases between them. Germline loops: CDR1 LNHNV, CDR2 YYDKDF (reference sequence). The CDR3 spans 13 residues. The DNA for the CDR3 is TGTGCCACCAGCAGGGACACCAACACTGAAGCTTTCTTT. Translation gives CATSRDTNTEAFF. Drawing the rest from reference TRBV15 and TRBJ1-1, the complete variable domain is DAMVIQNPRYQVTQFGKPVTLSCSQTLNHNVMYWYQQKSSQAPKLLFHYYDKDFNNEADTPDNFQSRRPNTSFCFLDIRSPGLGDTAMYLCATSRDTNTEAFFGQGTRLTVV.

V is TRBV9 and J is TRBJ2-5, with D possibly matching TRBD1 (5 bases). The V and J ends lost 0 bases and 1 base respectively, with 7 bases between them. The CDR3 length is 14 residues. From germline, CDR1 is SGDLS and CDR2 YYNGEE. CDR3 amino acids: CASSVGGFQETQYF. CDR3 DNA sequence: TGTGCCAGCAGCGTAGGGGGCTTCCAAGAGACCCAGTACTTC.

The chain carries TRBV5-6 and TRBJ1-1; D is unclear. Germline lookup yields CDR1 SGHDT and CDR2 YYEEEE. V was shortened by 1 base and J by 0 bases, with 7 bases between the two germline ends. The CDR3 loop spans 14 amino acids. The CDR3 here is CASSLRTLNTEAFF. The DNA for the CDR3 is TGTGCCAGCAGCTTGCGTACTTTGAACACTGAAGCTTTCTTT.

This clone appeared once. The chain recombines TRBV2 with TRBJ1-2, with 8 nucleotides matching TRBD1. The CDR3 consists of 14 residues. Germline CDR1 is SNHLY and CDR2 is FYNNEI. V gave up 2 bases and J gave up 3 bases; unmatched junction bases: 2. This CDR3 is CASSEQGADYGYTF. The CDR3, as DNA: TGTGCCAGCAGTGAACAGGGGGCTGACTATGGCTACACCTTC.

The chain links TRBV19 to TRBJ2-3; TRBD2 matches at 12 bases. The CDR3 covers 18 residues. The germline V gene has CDR1 LNHDA and CDR2 SQIVND (reference sequence). The V and J ends lost 6 bases and 1 base, in that order; junction bases with no gene match: 11. The CDR3 reads CASSLVASGRAGTDTQYF. In nucleotides, the CDR3 is TGTGCCAGTAGCTTAGTCGCTAGCGGGAGGGCCGGCACAGATACGCAGTATTTT.

The chain links TRBV27 to TRBJ2-1; 7 bases match TRBD2. The trim removed 3 bases at V and 0 bases at J, leaving 5 bases unmatched. This CDR3 has 16 residues. CDR1 is MNHEY and CDR2 is SMNVEV in the germline V gene (reference sequence). CDR3 nucleotides: TGTGCCAGCAGTTTCGTGGGGGGGAGCTCCTACAATGAGCAGTTCTTC. Amino acid sequence: CASSFVGGSSYNEQFF.

The chain is built from TRBV23-1 and TRBJ1-2; TRBD1 might be the D (6 bases). TRBV23-1 is recorded as an ORF, its role being uncertain. The CDR3 sequence is 17 residues long. V gave up 0 bases and J gave up 4 bases, with 18 bases separating them. The CDR3 coding sequence is TGCGCCAGCAGTCAATCAGTGGAATGTCGGGGGGCCTATGGCTACACCTTC. It codes for CASSQSVECRGAYGYTF.

The rearrangement joins TRBV28 to TRBJ2-7; 9 nucleotides align to TRBD1. The CDR3 runs to 14 residues. The germline V gene encodes CDR1 MDHEN and CDR2 SYDVKM. V shed 5 bases and J 3 bases; nucleotides not matched to a gene: 5. The CDR3 nucleotides are TGTGCCAGCAGTCTTCCGGGACAGGGCTACGAGCAGTACTTC. It encodes CASSLPGQGYEQYF.

In the case of this clone: The sample holds other DNA sequences that translate to the same CDR3. The chain employs TRBV19 and TRBJ2-7, with 8 nucleotides matching TRBD1. Unmatched junction bases numbered 4, after V lost 5 bases and J lost 1 base. Per the germline V gene, CDR1 is LNHDA and CDR2 is SQIVND (reference sequence). This CDR3 comprises 14 residues. The CDR3: CASSPRQGSYEQYF. CDR3 DNA: TGTGCCAGTAGTCCAAGACAGGGGTCCTACGAGCAGTACTTC.

The chain carries TRBV27 and TRBJ2-7, with a weak D call TRBD2 (6 bases). There are 14 residues in the CDR3. The germline V and J ends were trimmed by 2 bases and 4 bases, with 12 bases remaining between them. Germline CDR1 MNHEY, CDR2 SMNVEV (reference sequence). The CDR3 spells CASSLGAGRYEQYF. CDR3 nucleotide sequence: TGTGCCAGCAGTTTAGGAGCAGGGAGGTACGAGCAGTACTTC.

The V call is TRBV7-4, the J call TRBJ1-2, with D tentatively TRBD1 (6 bases). V lost 1 base and J 6 bases, leaving 9 bases between the germline ends. The CDR3 length is 13 residues. Germline V lookup: CDR1 SGHVT, CDR2 SQSDAQ. CDR3 in amino acids: CASSLGTADGYTF. For the CDR3, the DNA is TGTGCCAGCAGCTTAGGGACAGCTGATGGCTACACCTTC.

This chain links TRBV19 with TRBJ1-5; 8 bases are a match to TRBD1. The CDR3 consists of 17 residues. V shed 4 bases and J 2 bases; nucleotides not matched to a gene: 10. Germline assignment: CDR1 LNHDA and CDR2 SQIVND (reference sequence). The CDR3 DNA follows: TGTGCCAGTAGTACCGGGACAGGAGATCCCCGCAATCAGCCCCAGCATTTT. Protein: CASSTGTGDPRNQPQHF.

The chain uses TRBV4-1 and TRBJ1-3; TRBD1 aligns across 8 bases. This CDR3 is 17 amino acids long. Germline values: CDR1 MGHRA, CDR2 YSYEKL. The V segment lost 1 base and the J segment 4 bases; nucleotides outside the gene matches: 9. The CDR3 DNA follows: TGCGCCAGCAGCCAAGCTGGACAGGGAAATTCCGGAAACACCATATATTTT. It is translated as CASSQAGQGNSGNTIYF.

The V gene is TRBV30, the J gene TRBJ2-5; 7 bases line up with TRBD2. This CDR3 is 14 amino acids long. Germline assignment: CDR1 GTSNPN and CDR2 SVGIG (reference sequence). V dropped 2 bases and J dropped 3; count of bases not matched to a gene: 6. The CDR3 DNA sequence: TGTGCCTGGAGTCCCCGGGGGAGGGAAGAGACCCAGTACTTC. Translating gives CAWSPRGREETQYF.

This clone was recorded once. V is TRBV19 and J is TRBJ1-3; a weak D match, TRBD1 (6 bases). The germline V gene has CDR1 LNHDA and CDR2 SQIVND (reference sequence). Trimming removed 5 bases at V and 0 bases at J, with 14 bases between. This CDR3 comprises 16 residues. The CDR3 reads CASSSQGTFSGNTIYF. The CDR3 DNA reads as TGTGCCAGTAGTTCTCAGGGGACCTTCTCTGGAAACACCATATATTTT.

The V gene is TRBV18, the J gene TRBJ2-7; 9 nucleotides line up with TRBD1. The CDR3 totals 13 residues. After removal of 6 bases from V and 7 bases from J, the junction contained 7 bases not matched to a gene. Germline values: CDR1 KGHSH, CDR2 LQKENI. The CDR3 bases are TGTGCCAGCTCTCCGGACAGGGGTGGGGAGCAGTACTTC. Encoded protein: CASSPDRGGEQYF. The whole variable domain, remainder taken from reference TRBV18 and TRBJ2-7, is NAGVMQNPRHLVRRRGQEARLRCSPMKGHSHVYWYRQLPEEGLKFMVYLQKENIIDESGMPKERFSAEFPKEGPSILRIQQVVRGDSAAYFCASSPDRGGEQYFGPGTRLTVT.

This clone was counted a single time. The chain carries TRBV9 and TRBJ2-5, with D maybe TRBD1 (6 bases). The V and J ends lost 7 bases and 5 bases respectively, with 15 bases between them. Looked up from germline, CDR1 is SGDLS and CDR2 is YYNGEE. The CDR3 runs 13 residues. The CDR3, as DNA: TGTGCCAGCGGCCGGGACACGCAGGAGACCCAGTACTTC. Its translation: CASGRDTQETQYF.

This chain links TRBV30 with TRBJ2-4, with a weak D call TRBD2 (7 bases). Germline V gene lookup returns CDR1 GTSNPN and CDR2 SVGIG (reference sequence). Trimming removed 2 bases from V and 0 bases from J, with 17 bases in between. The CDR3 runs 17 residues. The DNA for the CDR3 is TGTGCCTGGAGTCTGCGGGGGCATTATGTAGCCAAAAACATTCAGTACTTC. Translating it yields CAWSLRGHYVAKNIQYF.

The chain has TRBV28 and TRBJ1-2, with D maybe TRBD1 (6 bases). V dropped 4 bases and J dropped 5 bases, with 8 bases sitting between them. This CDR3 spans 12 amino acids. The V gene's germline CDR1 is MDHEN and CDR2 SYDVKM. CDR3 amino acids: CASSSQGYGYTF. The CDR3 DNA is TGTGCCAGCAGTTCACAGGGTTATGGCTACACCTTC.

This chain uses TRBV5-4 with TRBJ1-6; D is uncertain. Germline-derived CDR1 and CDR2 are SGHNT and YYREEE (reference sequence). The CDR3 is made up of 16 amino acids. Trimming took off 3 bases at V and 0 bases at J, with 10 bases between the two ends. The CDR3 DNA reads TGTGCCAGCAGCTCCGAACTAAGCTCCTATAATTCACCCCTCCACTTT. This encodes CASSSELSSYNSPLHF. Supplemented by reference TRBV5-4 and TRBJ1-6, the full variable domain reads ETGVTQSPTHLIKTRGQQVTLRCSSQSGHNTVSWYQQALGQGPQFIFQYYREEENGRGNFPPRFSGLQFPNYSSELNVNALELDDSALYLCASSSELSSYNSPLHFGNGTRLTVT.

In this sample, this clone turned up a few times. The rearrangement links TRBV28 to TRBJ2-7, with TRBD2 as a possible D gene (5 bases). From germline, CDR1 is MDHEN and CDR2 SYDVKM. The CDR3 runs to 12 residues. V was cut by 7 bases and J by 2 bases, with 9 bases left in between. Here the CDR3 DNA reads TGTGCCAGCATGCTCGGGACCTACGAGCAGTACTTC. It translates to CASMLGTYEQYF.

The V gene is TRBV20-1, the J gene TRBJ1-1; the D gene is possibly TRBD1 (5 bases). V was cut by 3 bases and J by 7 bases, with 21 bases left in between. Germline lookup yields CDR1 DFQATT and CDR2 SNEGSKA (reference sequence). This CDR3 comprises 15 residues. CDR3 sequence (DNA): TGCAGTGCTAGTCCGGCAGGGAGGAGTTTAGATGAAGCTTTCTTT. It translates to CSASPAGRSLDEAFF.

The chain is built from TRBV10-2 and TRBJ2-7; tentative D call: TRBD2 (6 bases). The germline CDR1 and CDR2 sequences are WSHSY and SAAADI. Trimming shortened V by 7 bases and J by 0 bases, and 13 bases separated the two germline ends. CDR3 length: 14 residues. CDR3 loop: CASKEGRGSYEQYF. The CDR3 coding sequence is TGCGCCAGCAAAGAAGGGCGGGGCTCCTACGAGCAGTACTTC.

V and J are TRBV11-2 and TRBJ1-1; tentative D call: TRBD1 (5 bases). The CDR3 loop spans 14 amino acids. Trimming took off 5 bases at V and 5 bases at J, with 15 bases between the two ends. Germline V lookup: CDR1 SGHAT, CDR2 FQNNGV. CDR3 in DNA: TGTGCCAGCAGCGTTGACGGGGGAAGGACTGAAGCTTTCTTT. Its protein product is CASSVDGGRTEAFF. The full variable domain, with the rest looked up from reference TRBV11-2 and TRBJ1-1, is EAGVAQSPRYKIIEKRQSVAFWCNPISGHATLYWYQQILGQGPKLLIQFQNNGVVDDSQLPKDRFSAERLKGVDSTLKIQPAKLEDSAVYLCASSVDGGRTEAFFGQGTRLTVV.